This entry lists 6 T cell receptor beta chains sequenced from one sample in a study of naive and memory T cell subsets. An equimolar mix of two oligonucleotides served as the beta constant-region primer for TRBC1 and TRBC2. Ligated cDNA was amplified by four rounds of PCR with nested alpha and beta constant-region primers and SP2. One entry per CDR3 protein results from TCRdb running MiXCR on the UMI-ligation and nested PCR reads. The repertoire holds 95,000 to 150,000 distinct CDR3 sequences, with just over 35% as singletons. The sequenced material came from central memory CD4+ T cells from blood. The receptors were gathered from a human donor in good health.

In this sample, this clonotype turned up many times. The J gene is TRBJ2-7, the V gene TRBV10-2; unclear D gene. The V gene's germline CDR1 is WSHSY and CDR2 SAAADI. V was trimmed by 3 bases and J by 2 bases, leaving 14 bases between them. This CDR3 comprises 15 residues. DNA for the CDR3: TGCGCCAGCAGTGATGTGGGCCTGGCGCCCTACGAGCAGTACTTC. Amino acid sequence: CASSDVGLAPYEQYF.

The chain uses TRBV28 and TRBJ2-7, with D perhaps assigned TRBD1 or TRBD2 (6 bases each). Germline CDR1 is MDHEN and CDR2 is SYDVKM. The length of the CDR3 is 14 residues. V dropped 2 bases and J dropped 6 bases, with 14 bases sitting between them. CDR3: CASSLLQGRIEQYF. The CDR3 nucleotides read TGTGCCAGCAGTTTACTCCAGGGGAGGATCGAGCAGTACTTC.

This chain's CDR3 is CASVGQDFYEQYF. The CDR3, as DNA: TGTGCCAGCGTGGGACAGGATTTCTACGAGCAGTACTTC. V is TRBV6-6 and J is TRBJ2-7; 8 bases align to TRBD1. Germline CDR1 and CDR2: MNHNY and SVGAGI (reference sequence). V dropped 8 bases and J dropped 3; count of bases not matched to a gene: 6. The CDR3 is made up of 13 amino acids.

This clonotype was seen repeatedly, ten times or more. This chain connects TRBV5-1 to TRBJ2-2; D is unresolved. The germline gives CDR1 SGHRS, CDR2 YFSETQ. The CDR3 length is 15 residues. Trimming shortened V by 0 bases and J by 0 bases, and 6 bases separated the two germline ends. CDR3 bases: TGCGCCAGCAGCTTGGGACGAACGAACACCGGGGAGCTGTTTTTT. It translates to CASSLGRTNTGELFF.

The table lists this clonotype with a few counts. CDR3: CSGAEATFQYF. Written as DNA, the CDR3 is TGCAGCGGGGCAGAGGCGACGTTTCAGTACTTC. V is TRBV29-1 and J is TRBJ2-4; D uncertain. V lost 7 bases, J lost 11 bases, and 15 bases lay in between. CDR1 and CDR2 from the germline V gene are SQVTM and ANQGSEA. The CDR3 length is 11 residues.

The chain links TRBV6-2 or TRBV6-3 to TRBJ2-1; the D call may be TRBD1 or TRBD2 (6 bases each). Germline values: CDR1 MNHEY, CDR2 SVGEGT. Trimming took off 4 bases at V and 9 bases at J, with 13 bases between the two ends. The CDR3 loop spans 13 amino acids. The CDR3 DNA reads TGTGCCAGCAGTTGGGGGGCGGGAACTGAGCAGTTCTTC. It yields the protein CASSWGAGTEQFF.